These 20 T cell receptor beta chains share one sample of origin, sequenced in a study of cytomegalovirus exposure and HLA in healthy donors. 13 Jbeta primers and 60 Vbeta primers were used for the PCR. Clones were sequenced by immunoSEQ multiplex PCR, and TCRdb holds only the in-frame ones, with some missing. The table lists some 180,000 clones, about 80% of them singletons. The source material was PBMCs. Receptor source: a man aged 18 to 29 in good health and CMV-seronegative.

This chain joins TRBV7-2 and TRBJ2-5; 7 nucleotides agree with TRBD2. The CDR3 runs 17 residues. The V gene's germline CDR1 is SGHTA and CDR2 FQGNSA. V lost 2 bases and J lost 4; bases outside the gene matches: 13. CDR3 loop: CASSLIGLGGRVETQYF. The CDR3 DNA sequence: TGTGCCAGCAGCTTAATTGGTCTCGGAGGGAGGGTAGAGACCCAGTACTTC.

The chain links TRBV5-1 to TRBJ2-7, with TRBD2 identical over 11 bases. CDR3 length: 18 residues. Looked up from germline, CDR1 is SGHRS and CDR2 is YFSETQ. V dropped 3 bases and J dropped 7; count of bases not matched to a gene: 18. This CDR3 is CASSSLGNSGRASGEQYF. For the CDR3, the DNA is TGCGCCAGCAGCTCGCTAGGTAATAGCGGGAGGGCTTCGGGGGAGCAGTACTTC.

The chain carries TRBV4-3 and TRBJ1-1, with D possibly matching TRBD1 (6 bases). The CDR3 is made up of 14 amino acids. The ends were cut back, 0 bases at V and 10 bases at J, with 15 bases in the middle. Germline V gene data show CDR1 as LGHNA and CDR2 as YSLEER. The CDR3 loop is CASSQDSRGGIAFF. The DNA for the CDR3 is TGCGCCAGCAGCCAAGACAGCAGGGGAGGGATAGCTTTCTTT.

V and J are TRBV5-4 and TRBJ2-3; 9 bases fit TRBD1. The CDR3 contains 17 residues. With 1 base clipped from V and 8 bases from J, the junction kept 14 bases outside the gene matches. Germline V lookup: CDR1 SGHNT, CDR2 YYREEE (reference sequence). CDR3 sequence: CASSLSGTGSFLGTQYF. CDR3 coding DNA: TGTGCCAGCAGCTTGAGCGGGACAGGGTCATTTCTTGGTACGCAGTATTTT.

This clone was found a few times. The genes are TRBV5-4 and TRBJ2-1, with 9 bases lining up with TRBD2. CDR1 and CDR2 (germline): SGHNT, YYREEE (reference sequence). The CDR3 totals 14 residues. J lost 10 bases, V lost 4 bases, and 9 bases had no gene match. The CDR3 region has the DNA TGTGCCAGCAGCGACGGGACTAGCATTAACGAGCAGTTCTTC. Translating gives CASSDGTSINEQFF. The whole variable domain, filled in from reference TRBV5-4 and TRBJ2-1, reads ETGVTQSPTHLIKTRGQQVTLRCSSQSGHNTVSWYQQALGQGPQFIFQYYREEENGRGNFPPRFSGLQFPNYSSELNVNALELDDSALYLCASSDGTSINEQFFGPGTRLTVL.

The V and J genes are TRBV6-6 and TRBJ1-1, with TRBD1 matching 7 bases. V lost 2 bases and J lost 0; bases outside the gene matches: 3. The CDR3 covers 15 residues. Germline V gene lookup returns CDR1 MNHNY and CDR2 SVGAGI (reference sequence). The CDR3 sequence is CASSYNRGLNTEAFF. CDR3 sequence (DNA): TGTGCCAGCAGTTACAACAGGGGATTGAACACTGAAGCTTTCTTT.

The sample holds a few counts of this clone. The chain has TRBV7-2 and TRBJ2-5, with 13 bases identical to TRBD2. CDR3 size: 17 residues. The V gene end was trimmed by 7 bases and the J gene end by 5 bases; junction bases not matched to a gene: 13. Germline assignment: CDR1 SGHTA and CDR2 FQGNSA. As DNA, the CDR3 is TGTGCCAGCATACTAGCGGGGGGGGCCCTTCCCTTGGAGACCCAGTACTTC. Translation gives CASILAGGALPLETQYF.

This clone has only a few counts. V usage is TRBV9 and J usage is TRBJ2-4; tentative D call: TRBD2 (6 bases). This CDR3 spans 18 amino acids. The V end was cut by 0 bases, the J end by 1 base, with 17 bases between. The germline V gene has CDR1 SGDLS and CDR2 YYNGEE. Here the CDR3 DNA reads TGTGCCAGCAGCGTAGGAGACCGGGGCGGGGTCGCCAAAAACATTCAGTACTTC. This encodes CASSVGDRGGVAKNIQYF.

The genes are TRBV18 and TRBJ2-5; 7 positions match TRBD2. Germline CDR1 and CDR2: KGHSH and LQKENI. V was pared by 3 bases and J by 5 bases, with 12 bases of the junction left unmatched. CDR3 length: 16 residues. The CDR3: CASSPGSRGVWETQYF. Here the CDR3 DNA reads TGTGCCAGCTCACCGGGAAGCCGGGGGGTCTGGGAGACCCAGTACTTC.

The chain employs TRBV7-2 and TRBJ2-5, with TRBD1 matching 9 bases. This CDR3 region has 14 residues. Looked up from germline, CDR1 is SGHTA and CDR2 is FQGNSA. Trimming cost V 5 bases and J 4 bases; bases outside gene matches: 5. CDR3 DNA: TGTGCCAGCAGCGCAACAGGGGGCGGAGAGACCCAGTACTTC. Translating it yields CASSATGGGETQYF. Using reference TRBV7-2 and TRBJ2-5 for the parts outside the CDR3, the full variable domain is GAGVSQSPSNKVTEKGKDVELRCDPISGHTALYWYRQSLGQGLEFLIYFQGNSAPDKSGLPSDRFSAERTGGSVSTLTIQRTQQEDSAVYLCASSATGGGETQYFGPGTRLLVL.

The rearrangement links TRBV15 to TRBJ2-1; 7 bases agree with TRBD2. CDR1 LNHNV and CDR2 YYDKDF come from the germline V gene (reference sequence). The CDR3 covers 16 residues. J was trimmed by 0 bases and V by 1 base; bases with no gene match: 3. The CDR3 nucleotides are TGTGCCACCAGCAGAGTCCTAGCGGTCTCCTACAATGAGCAGTTCTTC. Translating it yields CATSRVLAVSYNEQFF.

This clone was seen only a few times. The V gene is TRBV10-1, the J gene TRBJ2-7; 7 positions agree with TRBD1. V lost 7 bases to trimming and J lost 0 bases; unmatched junction nucleotides: 12. CDR3 size: 16 residues. Germline V gene lookup returns CDR1 WNHNN and CDR2 SYGVQD (reference sequence). DNA for the CDR3: TGCGCCAGCACTCGGACAGGACGAGTCAGCTCCTACGAGCAGTACTTC. Translating gives CASTRTGRVSSYEQYF.

This clone came up a few times. The V call is TRBV5-4, the J call TRBJ2-5; 8 positions agree with TRBD2. Trimming took 4 bases from V and 9 from J; bases not matched to a gene: 14. The CDR3 covers 15 residues. The V gene's germline CDR1 is SGHNT and CDR2 YYREEE (reference sequence). This chain's CDR3 is CASSPGTSREGPQYF. CDR3 nucleotides: TGTGCCAGCAGCCCCGGGACTAGTCGGGAAGGGCCCCAGTACTTC.

The chain is built from TRBV6-1 and TRBJ1-1; 7 nucleotides agree with TRBD1. The V segment lost 1 base and the J segment 1 base; nucleotides outside the gene matches: 3. Per the germline V gene, CDR1 is MNHNS and CDR2 is SASEGT. The CDR3 length is 15 residues. The CDR3 nucleotides read TGTGCCAGCAGTGAAGACAGGGGAGGGAACACTGAAGCTTTCTTT. Encoded protein: CASSEDRGGNTEAFF.

The chain uses TRBV7-9 and TRBJ1-4, with no clear D. CDR1 and CDR2 from the germline V gene are SEHNR and FQNEAQ (reference sequence). Trimming stripped 5 bases from V and 6 bases from J, with 16 bases between. The CDR3 totals 15 residues. The CDR3 is CASSQPTPGYEKLFF. The CDR3 DNA sequence: TGTGCCAGCAGCCAACCTACCCCCGGGTATGAAAAACTGTTTTTT. Supplemented by reference TRBV7-9 and TRBJ1-4, the full variable domain reads DTGVSQNPRHKITKRGQNVTFRCDPISEHNRLYWYRQTLGQGPEFLTYFQNEAQLEKSRLLSDRFSAERPKGSFSTLEIQRTEQGDSAMYLCASSQPTPGYEKLFFGSGTQLSVL.

The V call is TRBV18, the J call TRBJ2-5; D unresolved. The germline V and J ends were trimmed by 2 bases and 2 bases, with 6 bases remaining between them. Germline V CDR1 and CDR2: KGHSH, LQKENI. This CDR3 spans 13 amino acids. As DNA, the CDR3 is TGTGCCAGCTCACCATCACAGCAAGAGACCCAGTACTTC. Amino acid sequence: CASSPSQQETQYF.

A few counts support this clone. V usage is TRBV30 and J usage is TRBJ1-2, with unresolved D. This CDR3 is built from 15 residues. The V gene lost 1 base and the J gene lost 0 bases, with 12 bases spanning the gap. Germline V gene lookup returns CDR1 GTSNPN and CDR2 SVGIG (reference sequence). CDR3 nucleotide sequence: TGTGCCTGGAGTGGGTTGTGGCAGACTAACTATGGCTACACCTTC. Amino acid sequence: CAWSGLWQTNYGYTF.

The genes are TRBV25-1 and TRBJ1-1; TRBD1 agrees at 7 bases. Germline trimming cut 3 bases from V and 4 bases from J; bases unmatched to any gene: 14. The CDR3 is made up of 17 amino acids. Germline values: CDR1 MGHDK, CDR2 SYGVNS. This chain's CDR3 is CASSDPNPTGWGTEAFF. The DNA for the CDR3 is TGTGCCAGCAGTGACCCGAATCCGACAGGGTGGGGCACTGAAGCTTTCTTT.

V usage is TRBV25-1 and J usage is TRBJ2-1; TRBD1 matches 9 bases. The germline V gene has CDR1 MGHDK and CDR2 SYGVNS. After removal of 1 base from V and 2 bases from J, the junction contained 9 bases not matched to a gene. The CDR3 loop spans 18 amino acids. CDR3 sequence: CASSEFSAGQGTYNEQFF. As DNA, the CDR3 is TGTGCCAGCAGTGAATTCTCCGCGGGACAGGGTACCTACAATGAGCAGTTCTTC.

The chain recombines TRBV4-3 with TRBJ2-1; 9 bases agree with TRBD2. Per germline, CDR1 LGHNA and CDR2 YSLEER. The CDR3 spans 18 residues. Trimming removed 4 bases from V and 8 bases from J; junction bases left unmatched: 18. Here the CDR3 DNA reads TGCGCCAGCAGCCCAACGATTTTAGCGGGAGTAAGTGAGGATGAGCAGTTCTTC. Protein: CASSPTILAGVSEDEQFF.